The clone carrying this T cell receptor (beta chain) was detected a few times. This specimen belongs to a study of CD8+ T cells in alopecia areata. The wider study: Treatment with tofacitinib (6 to 18 months) was followed by 6 months off drug.

The CDR3 consists of 15 residues. Per the germline V gene, CDR1 is SGHAT and CDR2 is FQNNGV. V shed 5 bases and J shed 4 bases, with 15 bases lying between them. Extracted RNA was reverse transcribed into cDNA, the sequencing template. The repertoire was sequenced with immunoSEQ multiplex PCR; TCRdb's copy has only in-frame clones and lacks some. In the table there are roughly 190,000 clones, 50% to 70% of which are singletons. Treatment: oral pan-JAK inhibitor, 5-10 mg twice daily. Those with alopecia areata gave lesional scalp punch biopsies and peripheral blood. T lymphocytes (CD4+ and CD8+) were sorted from PBMCs.

The receptor's source is a human donor with alopecia areata. This specimen consisted of CD4+ T cells sorted from blood, obtained at approximately week 49, from a patient treated with tofacitinib. The chain uses TRBV11-2 and TRBJ2-1; the D gene is possibly TRBD2 (6 bases). The CDR3 spells CASSTQAGSYNEQFF. The CDR3 nucleotides are TGTGCCAGCAGCACACAGGCGGGGAGTTACAATGAGCAGTTCTTC. The whole variable domain, filled in from reference TRBV11-2 and TRBJ2-1, reads EAGVAQSPRYKIIEKRQSVAFWCNPISGHATLYWYQQILGQGPKLLIQFQNNGVVDDSQLPKDRFSAERLKGVDSTLKIQPAKLEDSAVYLCASSTQAGSYNEQFFGPGTRLTVL.